The T cell receptor beta chain described here comes from a study of T cell responses to AZD1222 COVID-19 vaccine. The wider study: Timing groups of about 4 and about 12 weeks for second doses were pooled.

Findings and limits, study-wide: Most donors were white British and more were female, and clonal diversity was possibly underestimated. Researchers took repertoire samples only after the peak T cell response had come. At baseline, just a handful of AZD1222 recipients tested seropositive.

Only in-frame clones appear in the TCRdb table, and some are missing; sequencing was by immunoSEQ multiplex PCR. In the table there are 150,000 to 200,000 clones, approximately 90% of which are singletons. Trimming at V came to 4 bases and at J to 1 base, leaving 4 bases not matched to a gene. CDR1 is SGHNT, CDR2 YYREEE, per germline (reference sequence). CDR3 length: 14 amino acids. A few counts support this clone. What it binds is not known. The receptor was isolated from an adult in good health. The rearrangement links TRBV5-4 to TRBJ1-1, with 7 bases fitting TRBD1. The sample consisted of peripheral blood, taken on day 0 of AZD1222 vaccination. DNA of the CDR3: TGTGCCAGCAGCGAGGGACAGTCGAACACTGAAGCTTTCTTT. Protein sequence: CASSEGQSNTEAFF.